This is a list of T cell receptor beta chains from one sample in a study of PD-L1 blockade in urothelial cancer. Assay: immunoSEQ multiplex PCR; the TCRdb copy retains only in-frame clones and omits some. The sample yields 45,000 to 60,000 clones, 85% seen once. Sequenced material: PBMCs, taken around atezolizumab (anti-PD-L1) treatment. The origin of the receptors is a man aged 65 to 79 with urothelial cancer. Each CDR3 is given with its conserved first and last residue. D genes are given only for firm matches. Size is omitted from some rows. Given values are once, few, many or a class for expanded clones.

size,J,D,V,CDR3,DNA
NA,TRBJ2-3,TRBD1,TRBV19,CASTGTGGDRYAYF,TGTGCCAGTACGGGGACAGGTGGGGACAGATACGCGTATTTT
once,TRBJ2-5,NA,TRBV7-7,CASSPGTPETQYF,TGTGCTAGCAGCCCTGGGACTCCAGAGACCCAGTACTTC
NA,TRBJ2-1,TRBD1,TRBV29-1,CSVQRQGVPNGEQFF,TGCAGCGTCCAAAGACAGGGGGTCCCGAACGGTGAGCAGTTCTTC
NA,TRBJ2-2,TRBD2,TRBV28,CASSLSSGRHVIGELFF,TGTGCCAGCAGTTTATCAAGCGGGAGGCATGTGATCGGGGAGCTGTTTTTT
NA,TRBJ1-4,NA,TRBV19,CASNGGTGSLATNEKLFF,TGTGCCAGTAATGGGGGGACGGGATCCCTTGCAACTAATGAAAAACTGTTTTTT
NA,TRBJ2-5,TRBD1,TRBV5-8,CASSPGQGGQETQYF,TGTGCCAGCAGCCCAGGACAGGGAGGCCAGGAGACCCAGTACTTC
NA,TRBJ2-4,NA,TRBV5-1,CASRTGDSIQYF,TGCGCCAGCAGGACGGGGGACAGCATTCAGTACTTC
NA,TRBJ1-2,NA,TRBV10-3,CASTLPGSYGYTF,TGTGCCTCGACACTCCCTGGGAGCTATGGCTACACCTTC
NA,TRBJ1-1,TRBD1,TRBV10-3,CAISPGQANTEAFF,TGTGCCATCAGCCCGGGACAGGCGAACACTGAAGCTTTCTTT
NA,TRBJ2-3,TRBD2,TRBV27,CASSPGQYAGGTDTQYF,TGTGCCAGCAGTCCCGGACAGTACGCGGGAGGAACAGATACGCAGTATTTT
NA,TRBJ1-2,TRBD1,TRBV29-1,CSVLTGGTGGYTF,TGCAGCGTTCTGACAGGGGGTACGGGTGGCTACACCTTC
NA,TRBJ2-3,NA,TRBV7-8,CASSFGSGWSTDTQYF,TGTGCCAGCAGCTTTGGAAGCGGCTGGTCCACAGATACGCAGTATTTT
NA,TRBJ2-7,TRBD2,TRBV30,CAWSGGKLAGGEQYF,TGTGCCTGGAGTGGAGGAAAACTAGCGGGAGGTGAGCAGTACTTC